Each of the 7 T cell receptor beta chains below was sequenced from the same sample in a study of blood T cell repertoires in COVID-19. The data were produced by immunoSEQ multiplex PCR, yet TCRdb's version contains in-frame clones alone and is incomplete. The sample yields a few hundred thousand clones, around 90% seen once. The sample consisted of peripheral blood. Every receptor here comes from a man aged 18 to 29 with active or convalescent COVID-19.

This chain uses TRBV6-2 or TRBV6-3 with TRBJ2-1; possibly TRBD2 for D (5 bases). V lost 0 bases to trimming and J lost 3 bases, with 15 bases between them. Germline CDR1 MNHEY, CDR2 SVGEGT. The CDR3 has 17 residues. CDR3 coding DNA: TGTGCCAGCAGTTACTCGCCTCTTACGGGGATCTACAATGAGCAGTTCTTC. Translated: CASSYSPLTGIYNEQFF.

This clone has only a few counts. The CDR3 here is CASEGDTASPLHF. CDR3 coding DNA: TGTGCCTCCGAAGGGGATACCGCATCACCCCTCCACTTT. The gene calls are TRBV30 and TRBJ1-6; tentatively, D is TRBD1 (5 bases). The CDR3 sequence is 13 residues long. Germline loops: CDR1 GTSNPN, CDR2 SVGIG (reference sequence). Deletions cut 7 bases from V and 10 bases from J, with 17 bases between.

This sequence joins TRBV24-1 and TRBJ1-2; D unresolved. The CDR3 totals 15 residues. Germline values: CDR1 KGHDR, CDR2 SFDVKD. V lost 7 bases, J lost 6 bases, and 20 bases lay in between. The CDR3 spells CATRSPPGPRNGYTF. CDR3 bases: TGTGCCACCAGGTCCCCCCCAGGTCCCCGGAATGGCTACACCTTC.

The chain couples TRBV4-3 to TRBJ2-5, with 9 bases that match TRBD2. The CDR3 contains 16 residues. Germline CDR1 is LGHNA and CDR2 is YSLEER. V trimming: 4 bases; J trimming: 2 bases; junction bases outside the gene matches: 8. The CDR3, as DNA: TGCGCCAGCAGCCCCTATAGCGGGAGAGGGCAAGAGACCCAGTACTTC. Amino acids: CASSPYSGRGQETQYF.

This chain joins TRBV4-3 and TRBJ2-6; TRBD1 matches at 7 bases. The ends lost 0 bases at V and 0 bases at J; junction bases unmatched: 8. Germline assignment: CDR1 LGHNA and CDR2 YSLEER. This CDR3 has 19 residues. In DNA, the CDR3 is TGCGCCAGCAGCCAAGATACCGGGACAGCTTTCTCTGGGGCCAACGTCCTGACTTTC. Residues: CASSQDTGTAFSGANVLTF.

The CDR3 sequence is CASRGQANSPLHF. The CDR3 DNA follows: TGTGCCAGCAGAGGACAGGCTAATTCACCCCTCCACTTT. The chain employs TRBV28 and TRBJ1-6, with 7 bases aligning to TRBD1. The V gene's germline CDR1 is MDHEN and CDR2 SYDVKM. This CDR3 has 13 amino acids. J was trimmed by 6 bases and V by 6 bases; bases with no gene match: 2. The full variable domain, in which reference TRBV28 and TRBJ1-6 provide the parts outside the CDR3, is DVKVTQSSRYLVKRTGEKVFLECVQDMDHENMFWYRQDPGLGLRLIYFSYDVKMKEKGDIPEGYSVSREKKERFSLILESASTNQTSMYLCASRGQANSPLHFGNGTRLTVT.

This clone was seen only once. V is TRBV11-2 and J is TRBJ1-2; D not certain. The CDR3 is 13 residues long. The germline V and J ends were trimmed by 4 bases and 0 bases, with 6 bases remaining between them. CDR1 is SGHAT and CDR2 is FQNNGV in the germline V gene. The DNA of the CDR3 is TGTGCCAGCAGCTACAATCCTAACTATGGCTACACCTTC. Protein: CASSYNPNYGYTF.